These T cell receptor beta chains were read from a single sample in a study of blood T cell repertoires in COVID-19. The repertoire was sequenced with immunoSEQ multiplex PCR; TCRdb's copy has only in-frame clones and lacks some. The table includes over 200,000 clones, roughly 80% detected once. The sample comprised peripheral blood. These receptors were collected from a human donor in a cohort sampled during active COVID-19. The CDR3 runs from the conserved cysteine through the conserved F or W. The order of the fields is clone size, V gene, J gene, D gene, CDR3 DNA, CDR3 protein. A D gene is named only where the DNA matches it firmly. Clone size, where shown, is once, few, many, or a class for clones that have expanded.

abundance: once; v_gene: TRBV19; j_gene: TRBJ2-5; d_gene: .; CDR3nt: TGTGCCAGTAGGAAAACGAGCGTGGAGTGGGAGACCCAGTACTTC; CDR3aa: CASRKTSVEWETQYF
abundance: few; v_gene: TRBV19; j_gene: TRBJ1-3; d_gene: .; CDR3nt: TGTGCCAGTAGTATGGCTTCAGGGCACTCTGGAAACACCATATATTTT; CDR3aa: CASSMASGHSGNTIYF
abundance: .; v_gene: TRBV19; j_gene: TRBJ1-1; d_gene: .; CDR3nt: TGTGCCAGTAGTATGGGGAGGGGTATGAACACTGAAGCTTTCTTT; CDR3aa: CASSMGRGMNTEAFF
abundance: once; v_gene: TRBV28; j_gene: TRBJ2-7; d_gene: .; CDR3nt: TGTGCCAGCAGTTTATTTCAGGTTCGGTGGGACGAGCAGTACTTC; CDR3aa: CASSLFQVRWDEQYF
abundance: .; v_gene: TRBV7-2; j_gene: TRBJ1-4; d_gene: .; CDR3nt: TGTGCCAGCAGCTTAGCTCCAGGGAATGAAAAACTGTTTTTT; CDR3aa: CASSLAPGNEKLFF
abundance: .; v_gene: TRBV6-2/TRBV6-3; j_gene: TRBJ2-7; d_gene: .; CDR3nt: TGTGCCAGCAGTCTGACCCGGACCGGGGACGAGCAGTACTTC; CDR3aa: CASSLTRTGDEQYF
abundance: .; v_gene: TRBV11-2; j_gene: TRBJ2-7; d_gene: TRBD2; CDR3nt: TGTGCCAGCAGCTTAGAGGCTAGCGGGATCTACGAGCAGTACTTC; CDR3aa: CASSLEASGIYEQYF
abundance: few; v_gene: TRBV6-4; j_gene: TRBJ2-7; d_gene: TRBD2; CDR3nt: TGTGCCAGCAGTGAACACAAGGGACTAGCGGGAGGGTACGAGCAGTACTTC; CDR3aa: CASSEHKGLAGGYEQYF
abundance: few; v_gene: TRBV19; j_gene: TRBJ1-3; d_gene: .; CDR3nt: TGTGCCAGTAGCCTGGCGGGCGCCGGAAACACCATATATTTT; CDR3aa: CASSLAGAGNTIYF
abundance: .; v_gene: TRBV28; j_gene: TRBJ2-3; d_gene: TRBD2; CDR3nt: TGTGCCAGCAGTTCCGATTCTAGCGGGAGCCTAAGCACAGATACGCAGTATTTT; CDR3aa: CASSSDSSGSLSTDTQYF
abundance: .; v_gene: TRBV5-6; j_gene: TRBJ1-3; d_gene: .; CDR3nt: TGTGCCAGCAGCCCTAGGGGGTCTGGAAACACCATATATTTT; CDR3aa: CASSPRGSGNTIYF
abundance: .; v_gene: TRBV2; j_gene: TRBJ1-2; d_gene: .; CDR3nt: TGTGCCAGCAGTCCAGATAGGACAGATAACTATGGCTACACCTTC; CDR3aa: CASSPDRTDNYGYTF
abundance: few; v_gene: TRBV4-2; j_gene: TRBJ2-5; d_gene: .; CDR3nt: TGTGCCAGCAGCCAATCGGGACTTCAAGAGACCCAGTACTTC; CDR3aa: CASSQSGLQETQYF
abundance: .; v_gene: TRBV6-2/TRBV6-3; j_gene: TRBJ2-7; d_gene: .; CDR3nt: TGTGCCAGCAGTTACCCATTCTACGAGCAGTACTTC; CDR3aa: CASSYPFYEQYF
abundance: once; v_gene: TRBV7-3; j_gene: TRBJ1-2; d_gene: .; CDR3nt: TGTGCCAGCAGCTTGACCACGCGGGGCGGCTATGGCTACACCTTC; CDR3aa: CASSLTTRGGYGYTF
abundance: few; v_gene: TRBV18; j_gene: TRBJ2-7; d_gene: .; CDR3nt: TGTGCCAGCTCACCACCCCCGGGCTACGAGCAGTACTTC; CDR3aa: CASSPPPGYEQYF